A single sample gave rise to the 26 T cell receptor beta chains below, sequenced in a study of Ad26.COV2.S vaccination and SARS-CoV-2 variants. The table came from immunoSEQ multiplex PCR; TCRdb's copy has only in-frame clones and leaves some out. The sample consists of around 300,000 clones, 85% to 90% of them appearing once. Treatment specified: around 19 received Ad26.COV2.S at low or high dose, single or two shots; five or six received placebo; per-sample allocation not given. Repertoires come from day 63 after the first vaccine or placebo injection. The source was peripheral blood, collected in a trial of Ad26.COV2.S vaccine versus placebo. These receptors all stem from a person between 18 and 65 years old who received the Ad26.COV2.S COVID-19 vaccine or a placebo.

The chain has TRBV29-1 and TRBJ1-1; 10 bases align to TRBD1. CDR3 size: 24 residues. The V and J ends lost 3 bases and 0 bases, in that order; junction bases with no gene match: 31. The germline CDR1 and CDR2 sequences are SQVTM and ANQGSEA. The chain's CDR3 is CSVDHRRWQDRGENILNMNTEAFF. For the CDR3, the DNA is TGCAGCGTTGACCACCGACGGTGGCAGGACAGGGGGGAGAATATCCTCAACATGAACACTGAAGCTTTCTTT.

The rearrangement links TRBV25-1 to TRBJ2-1; D is unclear. This CDR3 has 14 residues. Germline V gene data show CDR1 as MGHDK and CDR2 as SYGVNS. Trimming took off 0 bases at V and 7 bases at J, with 10 bases between the two ends. This CDR3 reads CASSEYASSNEQFF. The CDR3 region has the DNA TGTGCCAGCAGTGAATATGCCTCCTCGAATGAGCAGTTCTTC.

This clone was seen more than once but under ten times. The V and J genes are TRBV2 and TRBJ1-2, with D perhaps TRBD1 (6 bases). The CDR3 is made up of 15 amino acids. Trimming took off 7 bases at V and 2 bases at J, with 17 bases between the two ends. CDR1 and CDR2 from the germline V gene are SNHLY and FYNNEI. In DNA, the CDR3 is TGTGCCAGCATAAAGTTGGGACAAGGGAACTATGGCTACACCTTC. Its translation: CASIKLGQGNYGYTF.

This clone has more than one count but fewer than ten. This rearrangement joins TRBV7-2 to TRBJ1-2, with 9 bases lining up with TRBD1. Per the germline V gene, CDR1 is SGHTA and CDR2 is FQGNSA. CDR3 length: 13 residues. V was pared by 5 bases and J by 10 bases, with 8 bases of the junction left unmatched. CDR3 protein: CASSPDRGRDYTF. The CDR3 bases are TGTGCCAGCAGCCCGGACAGGGGTAGAGACTACACCTTC.

The J gene is TRBJ1-2, the V gene TRBV30, with 9 bases matching TRBD1. The V gene's germline CDR1 is GTSNPN and CDR2 SVGIG (reference sequence). The CDR3 has 15 amino acids. The junction had 8 bases not matched to a gene; V was cut back by 3 bases and J by 3 bases. CDR3 DNA: TGTGCCTGGAGCTCGCCGGGACAGGGTTACTATGGCTACACCTTC. It specifies CAWSSPGQGYYGYTF.

This chain joins TRBV28 and TRBJ1-2, with 7 bases that match TRBD1. V was clipped by 3 bases and J by 8 bases; unmatched bases: 6. The CDR3 has 13 residues. The germline CDR1 and CDR2 sequences are MDHEN and SYDVKM. The chain's CDR3 is CASSFRQGVGYTF. In DNA form, the CDR3 reads TGTGCCAGCAGTTTCCGACAGGGTGTCGGCTACACCTTC.

This clone was detected only once. The genes are TRBV7-6 and TRBJ2-3; TRBD2 agrees at 7 bases. V gave up 1 base and J gave up 0 bases; unmatched junction bases: 7. Germline V gene sequence: CDR1 SGHVS, CDR2 FNYEAQ. CDR3 length equals 17 residues. The CDR3 region is CASSLEVRGSSTDTQYF. The CDR3 region has the DNA TGTGCCAGCAGCTTAGAAGTGCGGGGGTCCAGCACAGATACGCAGTATTTT.

This chain uses TRBV19 with TRBJ2-1; D might be TRBD1 (5 bases). Between the trimmed V and J ends, which lost 5 bases and 2 bases, there was a span of 13 bases. This CDR3 spans 15 amino acids. Germline V lookup: CDR1 LNHDA, CDR2 SQIVND (reference sequence). The CDR3 nucleotides are TGTGCCAGTAGTCATCAGGGTAGCACCTACAATGAGCAGTTCTTC. Translating gives CASSHQGSTYNEQFF. The full variable domain, with the rest looked up from reference TRBV19 and TRBJ2-1, is DGGITQSPKYLFRKEGQNVTLSCEQNLNHDAMYWYRQDPGQGLRLIYYSQIVNDFQKGDIAEGYSVSREKKESFPLTVTSAQKNPTAFYLCASSHQGSTYNEQFFGPGTRLTVL.

The rearrangement links TRBV5-4 to TRBJ1-5; TRBD1 might be the D (5 bases). The V and J ends lost 4 bases and 3 bases respectively, with 11 bases between them. The CDR3 contains 14 residues. Germline V gives CDR1 SGHNT, CDR2 YYREEE (reference sequence). CDR3 sequence reads: CASSAGGTNQPQHF. CDR3 bases: TGTGCCAGCAGCGCTGGGGGGACCAATCAGCCCCAGCATTTT.

The sample holds a few counts of this clone. The chain uses TRBV6-1 and TRBJ1-3; 8 bases fit TRBD1. The CDR3 runs 15 residues. Germline V lookup: CDR1 MNHNS, CDR2 SASEGT. The V and J ends lost 0 bases and 4 bases, in that order; junction bases with no gene match: 2. This CDR3 reads CASSEAWTGGNTIYF. The CDR3, as DNA: TGTGCCAGCAGTGAAGCTTGGACAGGGGGAAACACCATATATTTT.

J is TRBJ1-4 and V is TRBV28; TRBD1 matches at 7 bases. After removal of 4 bases from V and 2 bases from J, the junction contained 4 bases not matched to a gene. There are 15 residues in the CDR3. Germline values: CDR1 MDHEN, CDR2 SYDVKM. CDR3 loop: CASSSPGGTNEKLFF. Here the CDR3 DNA reads TGTGCCAGCAGTTCCCCAGGGGGGACTAATGAAAAACTGTTTTTT.

This chain uses TRBV12-5 with TRBJ1-2; D call uncertain. Germline V gives CDR1 LGHNT, CDR2 FRNRAP. Trimming left V 0 bases short and J 4 bases short, with 12 bases between. The CDR3 length is 15 residues. The CDR3 region has the DNA TGTGCTAGTGGTTTGGTACGGGTCCCGGCCTATGGCTACACCTTC. It codes for CASGLVRVPAYGYTF.

The chain recombines TRBV18 with TRBJ2-7, with D tentatively TRBD1 or TRBD2 (6 bases each). Germline loops: CDR1 KGHSH, CDR2 LQKENI. The CDR3 consists of 15 residues. Deletions cut 2 bases from V and 5 bases from J, with 16 bases between. CDR3 bases: TGTGCCAGCTCACCAGGGGGGATACGGGGGCACGAGCAGTACTTC. Amino acid sequence: CASSPGGIRGHEQYF. The full variable domain, its missing parts supplied by reference TRBV18 and TRBJ2-7, is NAGVMQNPRHLVRRRGQEARLRCSPMKGHSHVYWYRQLPEEGLKFMVYLQKENIIDESGMPKERFSAEFPKEGPSILRIQQVVRGDSAAYFCASSPGGIRGHEQYFGPGTRLTVT.

CDR3 sequence: CASSGGTGNKNTEAFF. The CDR3 DNA follows: TGTGCCAGCAGTGGAGGGACAGGGAACAAGAACACTGAAGCTTTCTTT. This chain uses TRBV2 with TRBJ1-1, with TRBD1 matching 9 bases. The CDR3 covers 16 residues. From germline, CDR1 is SNHLY and CDR2 FYNNEI. The ends lost 4 bases at V and 1 base at J; junction bases unmatched: 7. Full variable domain (outside the CDR3, taken from reference TRBV2 and TRBJ1-1): EPEVTQTPSHQVTQMGQEVILRCVPISNHLYFYWYRQILGQKVEFLVSFYNNEISEKSEIFDDQFSVERPDGSNFTLKIRSTKLEDSAMYFCASSGGTGNKNTEAFFGQGTRLTVV.

The chain uses TRBV19 and TRBJ2-1, with D possibly TRBD2 on 6 matching bases. CDR1 LNHDA and CDR2 SQIVND come from the germline V gene (reference sequence). The CDR3 totals 14 residues. Trimming took off 3 bases at V and 3 bases at J, with 9 bases between the two ends. The CDR3 reads CASSIRGLYNEQFF. Here the CDR3 DNA reads TGTGCCAGTAGTATTAGGGGACTCTACAATGAGCAGTTCTTC.

The genes are TRBV11-2 and TRBJ2-7; D remains ambiguous. This CDR3 has 13 amino acids. The germline V and J ends were trimmed by 4 bases and 1 base, with 8 bases remaining between them. Germline V gene data show CDR1 as SGHAT and CDR2 as FQNNGV. CDR3 residues: CASSSFGSYEQYF. DNA for the CDR3: TGTGCCAGCAGCTCCTTCGGGTCCTACGAGCAGTACTTC.

This clone was found a few times. The V call is TRBV6-2 or TRBV6-3, the J call TRBJ1-1; D is undetermined. The CDR3 totals 14 residues. The germline V and J ends were trimmed by 5 bases and 1 base, with 11 bases remaining between them. Germline V gives CDR1 MNHEY, CDR2 SVGEGT. CDR3 sequence reads: CASSQQNRNTEAFF. The CDR3 coding sequence is TGTGCCAGCAGTCAACAGAACCGGAACACTGAAGCTTTCTTT.

The genes are TRBV18 and TRBJ2-3; 9 bases match TRBD2. The V segment lost 2 bases and the J segment 2 bases; nucleotides outside the gene matches: 8. This CDR3 is built from 17 residues. From germline, CDR1 is KGHSH and CDR2 LQKENI. This chain's CDR3 is CASSPVWSGGHTDTQYF. CDR3 DNA sequence: TGTGCCAGCTCACCAGTTTGGAGCGGGGGGCACACAGATACGCAGTATTTT.

CDR3 in DNA: TGCAGCGTTGTCCCCGTGCCGGGACAGGGGGGCTCGGGCTCCTACGAGCAGTACTTC. Its translation: CSVVPVPGQGGSGSYEQYF. The V gene is TRBV29-1, the J gene TRBJ2-7, with 11 bases aligning to TRBD1. V lost 4 bases, J lost 0 bases, and 17 bases stayed unmatched. The germline CDR1 and CDR2 sequences are SQVTM and ANQGSEA. The CDR3 totals 19 residues.

The chain recombines TRBV5-4 with TRBJ1-2; weak D call: TRBD1 (5 bases). Germline V lookup: CDR1 SGHNT, CDR2 YYREEE (reference sequence). The CDR3 has 15 residues. V gave up 0 bases and J gave up 7 bases, with 16 bases separating them. The CDR3 protein is CASSLGMTERPGYTF. CDR3 coding DNA: TGTGCCAGCAGCTTGGGGATGACAGAGCGCCCTGGCTACACCTTC.

This chain connects TRBV18 to TRBJ1-3; a weak D match, TRBD1 (6 bases). This CDR3 spans 16 amino acids. CDR1 is KGHSH, CDR2 LQKENI, per germline. V was clipped by 3 bases and J by 3 bases, with 15 bases between them. CDR3 sequence reads: CASSPNRVGVGNTIYF. The CDR3 DNA reads as TGTGCCAGCTCACCCAACAGGGTAGGAGTTGGAAACACCATATATTTT.

The rearrangement uses TRBV7-8 and TRBJ1-4; weak D call: TRBD1 (5 bases). Germline CDR1 is SGHVS and CDR2 is FQNEAQ. Trimming removed 5 bases from V and 8 bases from J, with 15 bases in between. The CDR3 has 14 amino acids. CDR3 loop: CASSLWDPPEKLFF. The DNA for the CDR3 is TGTGCCAGCAGCCTATGGGACCCCCCGGAAAAACTGTTTTTT.

The chain links TRBV18 to TRBJ2-1; D is unclear. Germline values: CDR1 KGHSH, CDR2 LQKENI. CDR3 length equals 14 residues. V was pared by 3 bases and J by 7 bases, with 13 bases between. The CDR3 sequence is CASSPNLSRNEQFF. The CDR3 DNA reads as TGTGCCAGCTCACCGAATCTTAGCAGGAATGAGCAGTTCTTC.

The V gene is TRBV5-1, the J gene TRBJ1-4, with 7 nucleotides matching TRBD1. Germline lookup yields CDR1 SGHRS and CDR2 YFSETQ. The CDR3 spans 16 residues. V was pared by 1 base and J by 6 bases, with 9 bases of the junction left unmatched. DNA for the CDR3: TGCGCCAGCAGCTTGTCCCCCAGGGGGGGGGATGAAAAACTGTTTTTT. Protein: CASSLSPRGGDEKLFF.

The chain uses TRBV5-1 and TRBJ2-1, with a weak D call TRBD1 (5 bases). Between the trimmed V and J ends, which lost 2 bases and 0 bases, there was a span of 15 bases. The CDR3 extends over 17 amino acids. CDR1 SGHRS and CDR2 YFSETQ come from the germline V gene. The CDR3 DNA is TGCGCCAGCAGCTTCCCCCAGGGCGGTGGCTCCTACAATGAGCAGTTCTTC. Translation: CASSFPQGGGSYNEQFF.

The rearrangement joins TRBV24-1 to TRBJ2-5; the match to TRBD1 covers 12 bases. The CDR3 has 16 residues. Germline V gives CDR1 KGHDR, CDR2 SFDVKD. With 2 bases clipped from V and 4 bases from J, the junction kept 4 bases outside the gene matches. The CDR3 DNA reads as TGTGCCACCAGTGATTCAGGGACAGGGGGCCGAGAGACCCAGTACTTC. Its translation is CATSDSGTGGRETQYF.